This T cell receptor (beta chain) was recorded in a study of human T cells and chemical hapten exposure. For the study at large: DPC 0.01% went on the upper back by patch test, with reading at 6 days.

This clonotype was seen more than once but under ten times. MiXCR was run by TCRdb on the RACE reads, yielding one entry per CDR3 protein. The data contain 75,000 to 100,000 distinct CDR3 sequences, about an eighth of them singletons. The CDR3 consists of 14 residues. V lost 1 base and J lost 2; bases outside the gene matches: 1. Germline CDR1 is GTSNPN and CDR2 is SVGIG (reference sequence). Time point here: patch test 1, 2 weeks after DPC sensitization. Documented treatment: therapeutic diphenylcyclopropenone sensitization with weekly scalp DPC. Ahead of each patch test application, blood was drawn. This TCR derives from a woman between 40 and 50 years old with alopecia areata. Some clones in this sample may be carry-over from other donors' samples. This rearrangement joins TRBV30 to TRBJ2-3, with 9 bases lining up with TRBD2. The material sequenced was whole blood, taken in connection with sensitization to the hapten diphenylcyclopropenone (DPC). This CDR3 reads CAWSGTSDTDTQYF. The CDR3 region has the DNA TGTGCCTGGAGTGGGACTAGCGACACAGATACGCAGTATTTT.